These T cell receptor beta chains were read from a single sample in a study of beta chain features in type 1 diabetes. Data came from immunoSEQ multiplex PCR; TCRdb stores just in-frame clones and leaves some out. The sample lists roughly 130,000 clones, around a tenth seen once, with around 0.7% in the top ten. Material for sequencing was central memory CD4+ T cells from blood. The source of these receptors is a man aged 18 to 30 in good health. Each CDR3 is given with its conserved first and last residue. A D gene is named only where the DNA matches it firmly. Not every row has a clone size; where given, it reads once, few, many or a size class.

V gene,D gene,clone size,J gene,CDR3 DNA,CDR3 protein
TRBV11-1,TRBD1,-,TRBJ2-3,TGTGCCAGCAGCAACAGGGGGGCCACGAAGTATTTT,CASSNRGATKYF
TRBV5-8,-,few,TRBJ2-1,TGTGCCAGCAGCCGTATGACTATCCTGGGGGGCAATGAGCAGTTCTTC,CASSRMTILGGNEQFF
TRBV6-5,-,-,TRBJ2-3,TGTGCCAGCAGTTATACTAGCCTGGAGGCAGATACGCAGTATTTT,CASSYTSLEADTQYF
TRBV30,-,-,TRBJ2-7,TGTGCCTTCACATCGGGGCAGGGGATTTCCTACGAGCAGTACTTC,CAFTSGQGISYEQYF
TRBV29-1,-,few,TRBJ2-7,TGCAGCGTCTTGCTAGCGTCTGAGGAGCAGTACTTC,CSVLLASEEQYF
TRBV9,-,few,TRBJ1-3,TGTGCCAGCAGCGCTAAACGGGTGAACACCATATATTTT,CASSAKRVNTIYF
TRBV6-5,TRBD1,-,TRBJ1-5,TGTGCCAGCAGTTACTCGGGACAGGGGGGTCAGCCCCAGCATTTT,CASSYSGQGGQPQHF
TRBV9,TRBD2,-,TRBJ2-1,TGTGCCAGCAGTTTAGCGGGGGGGTTGAACAATGAGCAGTTCTTC,CASSLAGGLNNEQFF
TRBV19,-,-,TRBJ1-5,TGTGCCAGTAGTACAACTGGACAGTATGATCAGCCCCAGCATTTT,CASSTTGQYDQPQHF
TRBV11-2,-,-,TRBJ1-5,TGTGCCAGCAGCTTAGCAGGGGGCAATCAGCCCCAGCATTTT,CASSLAGGNQPQHF
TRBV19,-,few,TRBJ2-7,TGTGCCAGTAGCAAGGCTCTGGACGGGACCTACGAGCAGTACTTC,CASSKALDGTYEQYF
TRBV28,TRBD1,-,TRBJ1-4,TGTGCCAGCAGTTTAATGGGGACAGGCAATGAAAAACTGTTTTTT,CASSLMGTGNEKLFF
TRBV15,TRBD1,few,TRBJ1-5,TGTGCCACCAGCCTAGACAGGGGCAATCAGCCCCAGCATTTT,CATSLDRGNQPQHF
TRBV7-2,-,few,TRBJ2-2,TGTGCCAGCAGCTCCTACACCGGGGAGCTGTTTTTT,CASSSYTGELFF
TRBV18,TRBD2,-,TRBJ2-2,TGTGCCAGCTCACCACGTGTTTTGCGGGGGGCTGCCGGGGAGCTGTTTTTT,CASSPRVLRGAAGELFF
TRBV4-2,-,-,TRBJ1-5,TGTGCCAGCAGCCAAGAGGTAGTGGAGAATCAGCCCCAGCATTTT,CASSQEVVENQPQHF
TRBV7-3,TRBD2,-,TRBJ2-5,TGTGCCAGCAGCTCCGCGGGGGGGGCAGAGACCCAGTACTTC,CASSSAGGAETQYF
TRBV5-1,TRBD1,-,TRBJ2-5,TGCGCCAGCAGCTACCGGGACAGGCAAGAGACCCAGTACTTC,CASSYRDRQETQYF
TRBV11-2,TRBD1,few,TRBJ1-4,TGTGCCAGCAGCTTAACAGGGGGCTGGGAAAAACTGTTTTTT,CASSLTGGWEKLFF
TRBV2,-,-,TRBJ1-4,TGTGCCAGCAGGCTAGATAATGAAAAACTGTTTTTT,CASRLDNEKLFF
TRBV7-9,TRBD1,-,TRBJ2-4,TGTGCCAGCAGCCTCGGGACAGTGGCCAAAAACATTCAGTACTTC,CASSLGTVAKNIQYF
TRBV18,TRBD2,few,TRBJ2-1,TGTGCCAGCTCACCTCCTAGCGGGGGAGCAGGAGAGCAGTTCTTC,CASSPPSGGAGEQFF
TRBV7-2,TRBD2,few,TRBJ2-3,TGTGCCAGCAGCCGGGTCGGGGGGTATGTTCAAGATACGCAGTATTTT,CASSRVGGYVQDTQYF
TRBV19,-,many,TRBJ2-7,TGTGCCAGCGGGGACTCCTACGAGCAGTACTTC,CASGDSYEQYF
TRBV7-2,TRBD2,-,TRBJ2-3,TGTGCCAGCAGCACTAGCGGGGGCACAGATACGCAGTATTTT,CASSTSGGTDTQYF
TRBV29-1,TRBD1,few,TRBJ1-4,TGCAGCGTTGATAGTCCGGGACAGGGAGAAAAACTGTTTTTT,CSVDSPGQGEKLFF
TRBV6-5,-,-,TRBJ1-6,TGTGCCAGTACCCCGGGAAATTCACCCCTCCACTTT,CASTPGNSPLHF
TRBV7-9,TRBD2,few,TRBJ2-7,TGTGCCAGCAGCTTATTCGGGGGGACCTCCTACGAGCAGTACTTC,CASSLFGGTSYEQYF
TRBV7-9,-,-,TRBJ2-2,TGTGCCAGCAGCTTAGGTAACAGGAACACCGGGGAGCTGTTTTTT,CASSLGNRNTGELFF
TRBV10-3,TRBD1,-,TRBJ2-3,TGTGCCATCCGCCAGGACAGGGGTAAGATGACCCCAGATACGCAGTATTTT,CAIRQDRGKMTPDTQYF
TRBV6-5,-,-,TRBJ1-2,TGTGCCAGCAGTTACACTGGTACCTATGGCTACACCTTC,CASSYTGTYGYTF
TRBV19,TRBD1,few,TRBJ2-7,TGTGCCAGTAGTACACTTTCCGCAGGGGGCTACGAGCAGTACTTC,CASSTLSAGGYEQYF
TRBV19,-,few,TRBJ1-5,TGTGCCAGTAATAGTTGGCACCGGGATAGGGGCAATCAGCCCCAGCATTTT,CASNSWHRDRGNQPQHF
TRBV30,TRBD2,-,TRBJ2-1,TGTGCCTGCCTCGGACTAGCGGGTGAGCAGTTCTTC,CACLGLAGEQFF
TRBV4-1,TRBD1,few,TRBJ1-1,TGCGCCAGCAGCCAAGGGACAGGCCTGGGGGAAACTGAAGCTTTCTTT,CASSQGTGLGETEAFF
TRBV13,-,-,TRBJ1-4,TGTGCCAGCAGCTTAGGCGTTCCTAATGAAAAACTGTTTTTT,CASSLGVPNEKLFF
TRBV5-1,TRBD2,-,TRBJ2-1,TGCGCCAGCAGCCTTGTGCCACCGACTAGCGGGTCCTACAATGAGCAGTTCTTC,CASSLVPPTSGSYNEQFF
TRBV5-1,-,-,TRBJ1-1,TGCGCCAGCAGCTTGGGAGGCTCGAACACTGAAGCTTTCTTT,CASSLGGSNTEAFF
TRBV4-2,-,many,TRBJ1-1,TGTGCCAGCAGCCAAGTGACATTCAGGCCCGAGGGAGCTTTCTTT,CASSQVTFRPEGAFF
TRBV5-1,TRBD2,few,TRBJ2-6,TGCGCCAGCAGCGGCGGGGGGCTTGGGGCCAACGTCCTGACTTTC,CASSGGGLGANVLTF
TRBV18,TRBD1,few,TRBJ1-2,TGTGCCAGCTCACCATCGGACAGGGGGCTTGGCTACACCTTC,CASSPSDRGLGYTF
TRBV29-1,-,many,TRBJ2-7,TGCAGCGTTGGCGGTACAAGGGGTGTGGAGCAGTACTTC,CSVGGTRGVEQYF
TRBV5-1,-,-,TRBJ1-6,TGCGCCAGCAGCTTGGACAGGAATGGACAATATAATTCACCCCTCCACTTT,CASSLDRNGQYNSPLHF
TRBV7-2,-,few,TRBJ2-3,TGTGCCAGCAGCCCCCGAGCTAGCGTTGGAGATACGCAGTATTTT,CASSPRASVGDTQYF
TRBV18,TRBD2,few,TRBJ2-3,TGTGCCAGCTCACCCTCAACTAGCGGGGGCTCAGATACGCAGTATTTT,CASSPSTSGGSDTQYF